Shown below are 4 T cell receptor beta chains from a single sample sequenced in a study of T cells in Graves' hyperthyroidism and ophthalmopathy. Amplified regions were TCR beta CDR3 sequences from RNA transcripts. First-round RT-PCR of the TCR CDR3 relied on the HTBI primer set. TCRdb itself ran the multiplex PCR reads through MiXCR, one entry per CDR3 protein. Of some 580,000 distinct CDR3 sequences listed, about 16% are singletons. Sequenced input: blood. The receptors shown here come from a middle-aged woman with Graves' ophthalmopathy.

This clonotype was observed at least ten times. The V call is TRBV27, the J call TRBJ2-2; a weak D match, TRBD1 (5 bases). CDR3 length equals 16 residues. Trimming shortened V by 5 bases and J by 3 bases, and 16 bases separated the two germline ends. Looked up from germline, CDR1 is MNHEY and CDR2 is SMNVEV (reference sequence). CDR3 residues: CASSPHGEQDTGELFF. In DNA, the CDR3 is TGTGCCAGCAGTCCCCATGGGGAACAGGACACCGGGGAGCTGTTTTTT.

The chain carries TRBV28 and TRBJ2-7; 14 bases fit TRBD2. Germline V CDR1 and CDR2: MDHEN, SYDVKM. The V and J ends lost 5 bases and 0 bases, in that order; junction bases with no gene match: 6. This CDR3 is 17 amino acids long. The CDR3 DNA reads TGTGCCAGCAGTAGACTAGCGGGAGGGCCGAGCTCCTACGAGCAGTACTTC. Translating gives CASSRLAGGPSSYEQYF.

This clonotype has at least ten counts. The J gene is TRBJ2-1, the V gene TRBV28, with 8 bases identical to TRBD1. The ends lost 6 bases at V and 8 bases at J; junction bases unmatched: 6. The CDR3 has 13 residues. Germline V lookup: CDR1 MDHEN, CDR2 SYDVKM. CDR3 sequence (DNA): TGTGCCAGCAGCACCACAGGGGGTGATGAGCAGTTCTTC. Amino acid sequence: CASSTTGGDEQFF. Using reference TRBV28 and TRBJ2-1 for the parts outside the CDR3, the full variable domain is DVKVTQSSRYLVKRTGEKVFLECVQDMDHENMFWYRQDPGLGLRLIYFSYDVKMKEKGDIPEGYSVSREKKERFSLILESASTNQTSMYLCASSTTGGDEQFFGPGTRLTVL.

This chain uses TRBV12-3 or TRBV12-4 with TRBJ1-2; weak D call: TRBD1 (5 bases). Deletions cut 6 bases from V and 7 bases from J, with 9 bases between. The CDR3 spans 11 residues. The CDR3 DNA follows: TGTGCCAGCAGGGGGACGTCTGGCTACACCTTC. This gives the protein CASRGTSGYTF.